The 7 T cell receptor beta chains reported below all come from one sample, sequenced in a study of blood T cell repertoires in COVID-19. The repertoire was sequenced with immunoSEQ multiplex PCR; TCRdb's copy has only in-frame clones and lacks some. The data show 250,000 to 350,000 clones, 86% seen once. Sequenced sample: peripheral blood. These receptors came from a woman aged 25 to 39 with active or convalescent COVID-19.

J is TRBJ2-1 and V is TRBV6-5, with 7 positions matching TRBD1. Per the germline V gene, CDR1 is MNHEY and CDR2 is SVGAGI. The J segment lost 9 bases and the V segment lost 6 bases, leaving 8 bases of the junction unmatched. The CDR3 consists of 13 residues. The CDR3 DNA reads as TGTGCCAGCAGAGAGGGGGCCGGGATTGAGCAGTTCTTC. Encoded protein: CASREGAGIEQFF.

The V and J genes are TRBV30 and TRBJ1-6; D is undetermined. The CDR3 sequence is 14 residues long. Germline-derived CDR1 and CDR2 are GTSNPN and SVGIG (reference sequence). The V gene lost 6 bases and the J gene lost 3 bases, with 12 bases spanning the gap. The CDR3 DNA reads TGTGCCTGTAGACACGGAAACTATAATTCACCCCTCCACTTT. Protein product: CACRHGNYNSPLHF.

The chain combines TRBV12-3 or TRBV12-4 with TRBJ1-1, with TRBD1 as a possible D gene (6 bases). This CDR3 region has 12 residues. The germline V and J ends were trimmed by 6 bases and 6 bases, with 11 bases remaining between them. This chain's CDR3 is CASSTTGSEAFF. The CDR3 nucleotides are TGTGCCAGCAGCACCACAGGGTCTGAAGCTTTCTTT.

J is TRBJ1-6 and V is TRBV5-1; D gene uncertain. CDR1 SGHRS and CDR2 YFSETQ come from the germline V gene. CDR3 length equals 14 residues. V was clipped by 0 bases and J by 9 bases, with 10 bases between them. The CDR3 loop reads CASSLAPYGSPLHF. CDR3 sequence (DNA): TGCGCCAGCAGCTTGGCACCGTACGGTTCACCCCTCCACTTT.

CDR3 in amino acids: CASSSGLTETQYF. The CDR3 bases are TGTGCCAGCAGCTCTGGACTAACAGAGACCCAGTACTTC. The V and J genes are TRBV5-5 and TRBJ2-5, with TRBD2 as a possible D gene (6 bases). The CDR3 loop spans 13 amino acids. Trimming stripped 3 bases from V and 4 bases from J, with 10 bases between. Germline assignment: CDR1 SGHKS and CDR2 YYEKEE (reference sequence).

This chain's CDR3 is CASSDSGVYTF. The CDR3 DNA reads as TGTGCCAGCAGTGATTCGGGGGTCTACACCTTC. The V gene is TRBV2, the J gene TRBJ1-2; maybe TRBD1 (5 bases). This CDR3 has 11 amino acids. Deletions cut 3 bases from V and 10 bases from J, with 9 bases between. Germline CDR1 is SNHLY and CDR2 is FYNNEI.

The count of this clone is one. V gene TRBV29-1 combines with J gene TRBJ2-1; 12 bases are a match to TRBD2. This CDR3 has 13 amino acids. V lost 4 bases and J lost 15; bases outside the gene matches: 10. Germline CDR1 reads SQVTM; CDR2 reads ANQGSEA. The CDR3: CSVGEGLAGWGFF. CDR3 DNA: TGCAGCGTTGGGGAAGGACTAGCGGGGTGGGGGTTCTTC.